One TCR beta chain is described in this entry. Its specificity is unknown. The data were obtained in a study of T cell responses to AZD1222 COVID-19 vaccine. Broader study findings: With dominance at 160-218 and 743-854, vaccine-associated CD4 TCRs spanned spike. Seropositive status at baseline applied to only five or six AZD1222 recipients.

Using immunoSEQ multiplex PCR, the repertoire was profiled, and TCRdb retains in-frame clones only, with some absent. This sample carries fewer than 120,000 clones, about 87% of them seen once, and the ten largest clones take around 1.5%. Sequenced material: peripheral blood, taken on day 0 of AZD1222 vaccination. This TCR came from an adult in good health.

The CDR3 DNA reads TGCGCCAGCAGCCAATACAGTAGCTCCTATAATTCACCCCTCCACTTT. It translates to CASSQYSSSYNSPLHF. The V call is TRBV5-1, the J call TRBJ1-6; D uncertain. The CDR3 covers 16 residues. Between the trimmed V and J ends, which lost 4 bases and 0 bases, there was a span of 11 bases. Germline V gives CDR1 SGHRS, CDR2 YFSETQ. The full variable domain, rest sourced from reference TRBV5-1 and TRBJ1-6, is KAGVTQTPRYLIKTRGQQVTLSCSPISGHRSVSWYQQTPGQGLQFLFEYFSETQRNKGNFPGRFSGRQFSNSRSEMNVSTLELGDSALYLCASSQYSSSYNSPLHFGNGTRLTVT.